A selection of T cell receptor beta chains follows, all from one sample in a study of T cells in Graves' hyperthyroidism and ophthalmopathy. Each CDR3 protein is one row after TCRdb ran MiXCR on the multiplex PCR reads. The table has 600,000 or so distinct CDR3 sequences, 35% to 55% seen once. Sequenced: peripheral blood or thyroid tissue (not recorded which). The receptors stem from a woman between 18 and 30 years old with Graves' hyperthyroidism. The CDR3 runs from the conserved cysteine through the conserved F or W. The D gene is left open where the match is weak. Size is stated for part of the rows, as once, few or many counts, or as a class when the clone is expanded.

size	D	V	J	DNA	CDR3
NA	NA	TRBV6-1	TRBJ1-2	TGTGCCAGCAGTCAGGTGACAGGAGGCGGCTACACCTTC	CASSQVTGGGYTF
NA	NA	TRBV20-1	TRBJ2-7	TGCAGTGCTAGTAAGGACGCTTCCTACGAGCAGTACTTC	CSASKDASYEQYF
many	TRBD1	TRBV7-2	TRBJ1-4	TGTGCCAGCAGCATGGTCGGGGACAGGGAGATTTTT	CASSMVGDREIF
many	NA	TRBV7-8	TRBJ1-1	TGTGCCAGCAGCTTAGAGCAACAGCGGGTGAACACTGAAGCTTTCTTT	CASSLEQQRVNTEAFF
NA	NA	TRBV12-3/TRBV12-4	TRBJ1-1	TGTGCCAGCAACGGGGGGGGGTACACTGAAGCTTTCTTT	CASNGGGYTEAFF
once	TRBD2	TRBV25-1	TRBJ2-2	TGTGCCAGCAGTTTTGGACTAGCGGGAGAAGCCGGGGAGCTGTTTTTT	CASSFGLAGEAGELFF
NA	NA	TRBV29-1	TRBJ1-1	TGCAGCGTTGAGGGGTATGGCACTGAAGCTTTCTTT	CSVEGYGTEAFF
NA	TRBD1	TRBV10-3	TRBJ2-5	TGTGCCAGCAGTTGGGGGACAGGGGGCGAAGAGACCCAGTACTTC	CASSWGTGGEETQYF
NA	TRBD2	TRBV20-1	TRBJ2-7	TGCAGTGGGCGGGAGGCCGACTCCTACGAGCAGTACTTC	CSGREADSYEQYF
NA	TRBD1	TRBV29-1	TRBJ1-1	TGCAGCGGCAGGACAGGGACTGAAGCTTTCTTT	CSGRTGTEAFF
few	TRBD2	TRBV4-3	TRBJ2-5	TGCGCCAGCAGCCAAGGACTAGCGGGACGAGAGACCCAGTACTTC	CASSQGLAGRETQYF
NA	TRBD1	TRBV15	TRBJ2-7	TGTGCCACCAGCAGAGTGGGACAGGGCTTCGAGCAGTACTTC	CATSRVGQGFEQYF
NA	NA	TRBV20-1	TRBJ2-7	TGCAGTGCTCAGGGGGGGGGAGCCTACGAGCAGTACTTC	CSAQGGGAYEQYF
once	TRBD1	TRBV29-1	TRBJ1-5	TGCAGCGCAGGACAGGCAGATCAGCCCCAGCATTTT	CSAGQADQPQHF
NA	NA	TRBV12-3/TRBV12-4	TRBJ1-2	TGTGCTAGTGGTTTGGACAAAGGTTTCTATGGCTACACCTTC	CASGLDKGFYGYTF
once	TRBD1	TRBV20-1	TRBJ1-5	TGCAGTGCTTATGGACAGGGGACGACTTCGGCCCAGCATTTT	CSAYGQGTTSAQHF